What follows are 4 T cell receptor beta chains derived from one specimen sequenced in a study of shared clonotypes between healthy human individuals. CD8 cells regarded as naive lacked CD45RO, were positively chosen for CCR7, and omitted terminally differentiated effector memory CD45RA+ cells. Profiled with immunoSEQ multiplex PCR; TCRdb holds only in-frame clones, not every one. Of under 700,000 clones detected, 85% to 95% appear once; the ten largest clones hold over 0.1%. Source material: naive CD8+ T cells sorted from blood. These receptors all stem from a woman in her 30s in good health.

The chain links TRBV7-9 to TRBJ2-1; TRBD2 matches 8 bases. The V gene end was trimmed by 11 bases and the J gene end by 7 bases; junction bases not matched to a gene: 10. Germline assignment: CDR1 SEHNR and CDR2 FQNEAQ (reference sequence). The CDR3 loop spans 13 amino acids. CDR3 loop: CAAPAGAWNEQFF. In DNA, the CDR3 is TGTGCCGCGCCAGCGGGGGCCTGGAATGAGCAGTTCTTC.

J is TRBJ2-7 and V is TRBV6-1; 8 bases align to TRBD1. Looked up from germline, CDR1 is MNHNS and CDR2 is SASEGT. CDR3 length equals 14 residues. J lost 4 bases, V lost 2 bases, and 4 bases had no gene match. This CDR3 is CASSEIRTGYEQYF. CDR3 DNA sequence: TGTGCCAGCAGTGAAATAAGGACAGGGTACGAGCAGTACTTC.

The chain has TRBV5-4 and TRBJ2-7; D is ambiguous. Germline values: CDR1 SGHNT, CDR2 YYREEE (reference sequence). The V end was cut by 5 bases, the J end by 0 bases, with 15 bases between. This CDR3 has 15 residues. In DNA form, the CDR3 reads TGTGCCAGCAGACCACTTGGCGGAAGCTCCTACGAGCAGTACTTC. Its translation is CASRPLGGSSYEQYF.

For the CDR3, the DNA is TGTGCCAGCAGCTTAGGAATCGCATGGGGGTATTTT. Protein sequence: CASSLGIAWGYF. The rearrangement uses TRBV7-2 and TRBJ2-3; no firm D call. The CDR3 has 12 amino acids. V lost 1 base, J lost 14 bases, and 13 bases lay in between. CDR1 and CDR2 from the germline V gene are SGHTA and FQGNSA.